A selection of T cell receptor beta chains follows, all from one sample in a study of sequential checkpoint blockade in melanoma. Sequencing was performed with immunoSEQ multiplex PCR; in TCRdb, only in-frame clones are kept and a portion is missing. This sample carries 25,000 to 30,000 clones, around 73% of them seen once, and the ten largest clones take more than 20%. Material: CD8+ T cells sorted from blood (inferred from file names), obtained from a patient given nivolumab and ipilimumab in sequence. The source is a human donor with melanoma. Both conserved end residues are part of each CDR3. D genes are given only for firm matches. Some rows mark clone size as missing; the rest say once, few, many or name a class of expanded clone.

size | D | V | CDR3
. | . | TRBV4-1 | CASSQVQLSGANVLTF
. | TRBD1 | TRBV6-5 | CASSYRNGQGRHF
. | . | TRBV4-2 | CASSQPPRVTEEGNAQYF
. | . | TRBV9 | CASSVGTWTDTQYF
. | . | TRBV2 | CASSERNREYEQYF
. | TRBD1 | TRBV6-5 | CASSYSDRFATGELFF
. | . | TRBV4-3 | CASSPSRLNYGYTF
. | TRBD2 | TRBV27 | CASSLSSGTLTGELFF
. | . | TRBV7-6 | CASSPYAGYGYTF
. | . | TRBV5-1 | CASSLGQGSDTQYF
few | . | TRBV27 | CASSLSRSGAYGYTF
. | . | TRBV27 | CASSDDSSTDTQYF
. | TRBD1 | TRBV11-2 | CASSSSDRALTF
. | TRBD2 | TRBV9 | CASSGGLAGTLWEQFF
few | . | TRBV15 | CATSSGGGTEAFF
. | TRBD1 | TRBV7-3 | CASSLNPVGQSNTGELFF
. | . | TRBV7-2 | CASSLGLGAYEQYF
. | . | TRBV20-1 | CSARVNYEQYF
. | TRBD1 | TRBV19 | CASSYRGGHEQYF
once | TRBD2 | TRBV2 | CASSDRTSSYEQYF
. | TRBD2 | TRBV9 | CASSPPAGLASYNEQFF
. | . | TRBV7-9 | CASSFMNTEAFF
. | TRBD2 | TRBV6-4 | CASSWTSGSNEQFF
few | . | TRBV29-1 | CSVATGRPGYTF
. | TRBD2 | TRBV9 | CASSVAHRSGGDTDTQYF
. | TRBD1 | TRBV6-5 | CASSAGQLTEAFF
. | TRBD2 | TRBV9 | CASSVRRTSDTDTQYF
few | . | TRBV11-2 | CASSLEGTGEQYF
. | TRBD2 | TRBV5-4 | CASSAQAGGEELFF
. | . | TRBV6-5 | CASSYGGPDTQYF
. | . | TRBV7-2 | CASSLSGNQPQHF
few | . | TRBV7-2 | CASREGLYERGYTF
. | TRBD1 | TRBV28 | CASSSQSPGQWVYEQYF
few | . | TRBV2 | CASSVVGGPFEETQYF
few | TRBD1 | TRBV10-2 | CASRGTVKEDRVGYGYTF
. | TRBD2 | TRBV4-1 | CASSQVEAGGANTGELFF
once | . | TRBV4-3 | CASSPWEGEGTGNTIYF
. | . | TRBV28 | CAIEGGISNEQFF
. | . | TRBV27 | CASSFRGHSSYEQYF
. | . | TRBV10-2 | CASSDNRVEAYEQYF